Listed below are T cell receptor beta chains from one sample, sequenced in a study of siplizumab effects on memory and regulatory T cells. Assay used: immunoSEQ multiplex PCR; TCRdb lists only in-frame clones, some missing. Altogether around 83,000 clones are present, 90% being singletons, with the ten largest covering about 15%. The sample consisted of CD4+ T cells sorted from blood. These receptors came from a human donor in good health. The CDR3 runs from the conserved cysteine through the conserved F or W. A D gene is named only where the DNA matches it firmly. Only part of the rows carry a size: once, few, many, or a class if the clone is expanded.

D gene	clone size	V gene	J gene	CDR3 DNA	CDR3 protein
NA	NA	TRBV6-1	TRBJ1-3	TGTGCCAGCACCCAGACTTGGTCCTCTGGAAACACCATATATTTT	CASTQTWSSGNTIYF
NA	NA	TRBV7-9	TRBJ2-3	TGTGCCAGCAGCTTGAACTCAGGGACTCCCCGCACAGATACGCAGTATTTT	CASSLNSGTPRTDTQYF
NA	NA	TRBV9	TRBJ2-3	TGTGCCAGCAGCGTACCGGACAGCACAGATACGCAGTATTTT	CASSVPDSTDTQYF
TRBD1	NA	TRBV18	TRBJ1-1	TGTGCCAGCTCACGATCGGGGACAGGGAACACTGAAGCTTTCTTT	CASSRSGTGNTEAFF
TRBD1	few	TRBV5-6	TRBJ2-5	TGTGCCAGCAGCCGGACAGGGACTGAGACCCAGTACTTC	CASSRTGTETQYF
TRBD2	once	TRBV5-1	TRBJ2-1	TGCGCCAGCAGCGGGACTAGCGGCTTGAGCTCCTACAATGAGCAGTTCTTC	CASSGTSGLSSYNEQFF
NA	NA	TRBV7-8	TRBJ2-5	TGTGCCAGCAGCTTAGAGGGCCTTCAGTACTTC	CASSLEGLQYF
TRBD2	NA	TRBV7-9	TRBJ2-7	TGTGCCAGCAGCTTAGGATCTCCGGGGGGAGGCGAGCAGTACTTC	CASSLGSPGGGEQYF
TRBD2	NA	TRBV19	TRBJ2-3	TGTGCCAGTAGTATTCCTAGCGGGAGGACAGATACGCAGTATTTT	CASSIPSGRTDTQYF
NA	NA	TRBV7-2	TRBJ2-7	TGTGCCAGCAGCCCGGATGCCCTGTCCGAGCAGTACTTC	CASSPDALSEQYF
TRBD2	NA	TRBV7-9	TRBJ2-5	TGTGCCAGCAGCCAGACTAGCCAGACCCAGTACTTC	CASSQTSQTQYF
NA	NA	TRBV6-4	TRBJ2-2	TGTGCCAGCAGCCCCATAGGCGGGAACACCGGGGAGCTGTTTTTT	CASSPIGGNTGELFF
NA	few	TRBV18	TRBJ2-5	TGTGCCAGCTCACCAGGCGGACAAGAGACCCAGTACTTC	CASSPGGQETQYF
TRBD1	NA	TRBV5-1	TRBJ2-7	TGCGCCAGCAGCTTGCTAGGGGGGACAGGCTACGAGCAGTACTTC	CASSLLGGTGYEQYF
TRBD1	NA	TRBV7-6	TRBJ1-4	TGTGCCAGCAGCCGGGACAGGGGAAGGGAAAAACTGTTTTTT	CASSRDRGREKLFF
NA	NA	TRBV6-5	TRBJ2-5	TGTGCCAGCAGTTATGGGCCAGGGAAAGAGACCCAGTACTTC	CASSYGPGKETQYF
TRBD2	NA	TRBV16	TRBJ2-7	TGTGCCAGCAGCCAAAACCCACCGGGACTAGCGACCTACGAGCAGTACTTC	CASSQNPPGLATYEQYF
NA	NA	TRBV5-1	TRBJ1-3	TGCGCCAGCAGTCGCGGTACAGGGGGAAACACCATATATTTT	CASSRGTGGNTIYF
NA	NA	TRBV7-6	TRBJ2-7	TGTGCCAGCAGCTTGGGGAGAAATGGGCCCCAGAGGTCCTACGAGCAGTACTTC	CASSLGRNGPQRSYEQYF
NA	NA	TRBV5-1	TRBJ2-2	TGCGCCAGCAGCCCGGTAGCGGAGAACACCGGGGAGCTGTTTTTT	CASSPVAENTGELFF
NA	NA	TRBV10-3	TRBJ1-4	TGTGCCATCGGAATCAGACAGAATGAAAAACTGTTTTTT	CAIGIRQNEKLFF
TRBD1	NA	TRBV6-1	TRBJ1-4	TGTGCCAGCAGTGAACCCGGGACAGGGAATGAAAAACTGTTTTTT	CASSEPGTGNEKLFF
TRBD2	NA	TRBV30	TRBJ2-5	TGTGCCTGGACTAACTACAGGACTAGCGGGGAGACCCAGTACTTC	CAWTNYRTSGETQYF
NA	NA	TRBV6-6	TRBJ2-7	TGTGCCAGCAGTTCCCACTTATACGAGCAGTACTTC	CASSSHLYEQYF